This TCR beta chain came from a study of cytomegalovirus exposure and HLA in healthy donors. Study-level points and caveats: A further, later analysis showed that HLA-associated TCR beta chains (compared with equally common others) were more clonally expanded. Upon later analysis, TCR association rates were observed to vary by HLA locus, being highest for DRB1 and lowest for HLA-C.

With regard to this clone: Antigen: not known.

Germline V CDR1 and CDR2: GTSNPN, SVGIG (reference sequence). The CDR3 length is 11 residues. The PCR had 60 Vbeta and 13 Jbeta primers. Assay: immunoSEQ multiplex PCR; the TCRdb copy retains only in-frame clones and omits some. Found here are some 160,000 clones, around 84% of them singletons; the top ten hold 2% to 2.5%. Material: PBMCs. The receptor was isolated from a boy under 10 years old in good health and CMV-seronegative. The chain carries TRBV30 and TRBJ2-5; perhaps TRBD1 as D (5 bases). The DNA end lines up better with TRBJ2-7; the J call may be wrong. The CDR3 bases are TGTGCCTGGACAGGGCCCTACGAGCAGTACTTC. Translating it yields CAWTGPYEQYF.